The clone carrying this T cell receptor beta chain was recorded a few times. Its antigen is undetermined. This sample is part of a study of cytomegalovirus exposure and HLA in healthy donors. Across the study: Falling in the Caucasian-associated ancestry cluster were roughly 86% of a few hundred genotyped donors.

CDR3 length equals 13 residues. V was pared by 2 bases and J by 5 bases, with 10 bases between. Germline V lookup: CDR1 SQVTM, CDR2 ANQGSEA. 13 Jbeta primers and 60 Vbeta primers were used for the PCR. Assay: immunoSEQ multiplex PCR; the TCRdb copy retains only in-frame clones and omits some. The sample records more than 55,000 clones, roughly 80% being singletons. Overall study results and limits: A previous analysis found most TCR beta V segments productive roughly 87% or roughly 30% of the time. Most TCR sequences were rare, but some public TCRs occurred in many donors.

This sequence was found in a human donor in good health. The source material was PBMCs. The rearrangement joins TRBV29-1 to TRBJ1-5, with a possible D match to TRBD1 (5 bases). The CDR3: CSVEFSGDQPQHF. CDR3 coding DNA: TGCAGCGTTGAATTCTCGGGGGATCAGCCCCAGCATTTT.